This is a list of T cell receptor beta chains from one sample in a study of T cells in Graves' hyperthyroidism and ophthalmopathy. MiXCR was run by TCRdb on the multiplex PCR reads, yielding one entry per CDR3 protein. Among 500,000 to 750,000 distinct CDR3 sequences listed, about 14% were seen once. The specimen sequenced was blood. These receptors all stem from a woman aged 18-29 years with Graves' ophthalmopathy. Both conserved end residues are part of each CDR3. Each record gives: clone size, V gene, CDR3 protein. Part of the rows lack a size; the others show once, few, many or a class for expanded clones.

>-|TRBV19
CASAPPRGQSTDTQYF
>few|TRBV18
CASSPRGQAGGSYEQYF
>many|TRBV30
CAWSVGPGNEQFF
>few|TRBV19
CASSQLRGRDSYEQYF
>many|TRBV2
CAIPEAMDAAFF
>-|TRBV20-1
CSARADRETEAFF
>-|TRBV13
CASSLGLSGEYSNQPQHF
>many|TRBV20-1
CSARDTSRQGIETQYF
>few|TRBV9
CASSEGLEVSRELFF
>many|TRBV5-5
CASSLERAAGANVLTF
>-|TRBV11-2
CASSVAGQGALGEKLFF
>-|TRBV7-2
CASSLGGQVSGNTIYF
>few|TRBV3-1
CASSTRTSGSRADTQYF
>-|TRBV5-1
CASSLEDRAYQPQHF
>many|TRBV7-9
CASSSDDTEAFF
>few|TRBV4-1
CASSSPRTGNYNEQFF
>many|TRBV10-3
CAMGLAGGDTQYF
>many|TRBV27
CASSQSARTPYNEQFF
>few|TRBV18
CASSPTSRPYEQYF
>many|TRBV24-1
CATSEGPSVTEAFF
>many|TRBV11-3
CASSLLGNTEAFF
>few|TRBV29-1
CSVPGLGGGYTF
>many|TRBV9
CASSPREGSSYEQYF
>few|TRBV18
CASSPQGQDLYYEQYF
>many|TRBV28
CASTAMNTEAFF
>-|TRBV6-1
CASSYSGGSSYNEQFF
>few|TRBV28
CASSFPRGSYEQYF
>-|TRBV20-1
CSARTGPGPYRSGANVLTF
>many|TRBV7-9
CASSPAGTRETQYF
>few|TRBV20-1
CSARALAGPGGEKLFF
>many|TRBV7-2
CASSQDRGNNQPQHF
>many|TRBV12-3/TRBV12-4
CASRITTEAFF
>many|TRBV12-3/TRBV12-4
CASSSGTGRKISSTDTQYF
>many|TRBV7-9
CASSSESGKAGELFF
>few|TRBV24-1
CATRSQGQNTGELFF
>many|TRBV12-3/TRBV12-4
CASSFASSYEQYF
>many|TRBV2
CASREGAGGTVLSTDTQYF
>many|TRBV7-3
CASSLKGLIDEQFF
>many|TRBV2
CASSPVGTSNQPQHF
>-|TRBV20-1
CSATTGNNQPQHF
>-|TRBV3-1
CASSQDWASGRITDTQYF
>many|TRBV18
CASSSGNHNEQFF
>many|TRBV18
CASSPSERSSGTQYF
>many|TRBV11-2
CASSLDVTMGEQFF
>-|TRBV19
CASSPTPNYGYTF
>many|TRBV5-1
CASSLGLAGENEQFF
>many|TRBV30
CAWMGKDEGQYF
>few|TRBV12-3/TRBV12-4
CASSFAGIRGYTF
>many|TRBV27
CASSLSAQQVRFF
>many|TRBV6-1
CASSDRDPQDEQFF
>-|TRBV19
CASSIYPNQPQHF
>many|TRBV18
CASSLSGSDTQYF
>many|TRBV28
CASSFGQEGTLHF
>many|TRBV7-3
CASRGGGKPSSYNEQFF
>many|TRBV18
CASSGDNYEQYF
>many|TRBV18
CASSPRTSIIEQYF